These T cell receptor beta chains were read from a single sample in a study of T cell clones after liver transplantation. The method was immunoSEQ multiplex PCR; TCRdb's version includes in-frame clones alone and lacks a portion of them. The repertoire holds some 80,000 clones, with around 80% as singletons. This material consisted of CD4+ T cells from blood, taken about 50 months after liver transplant. All receptors derive from a human patient who received a liver transplant. The graft donor may have given rise to some T cells. Each CDR3 is given with its conserved first and last residue. Fields, in order: V gene, D gene, clone size, J gene, CDR3 DNA, CDR3 protein. D genes are given only for firm matches. Expanded clones are given a class, and other clones once, few, many or no size at all.

TRBV25-1	-	-	TRBJ1-1	TGTGCCAGCAGTGCCCTCGGGGGGGCGCCCACTGAAGCTTTCTTT	CASSALGGAPTEAFF
TRBV9	-	-	TRBJ1-2	TGTGCCAGCAGCGTAACCGACTTTAACTATGGCTACACCTTC	CASSVTDFNYGYTF
TRBV28	TRBD2	-	TRBJ2-3	TGTGCCAGCACCCATAGCGGGAGAGCCGCCGATACGCAGTATTTT	CASTHSGRAADTQYF
TRBV29-1	TRBD2	-	TRBJ2-5	TGCAGCGTTGAAGATCGCTCGTGGGAGGGTAAAGAGACCCAGTACTTC	CSVEDRSWEGKETQYF
TRBV15	-	-	TRBJ1-2	TGTGCCACCAGCAGAGACAGTTACTATGGCTACACCTTC	CATSRDSYYGYTF
TRBV28	-	-	TRBJ1-5	TGTGCCAGCAGACTCAGGTCCGAACAGCCCCAGCATTTT	CASRLRSEQPQHF
TRBV4-3	TRBD1	-	TRBJ1-2	TGCGCCAGCAGCCAAGGATACAGGGGGTTCGACTATGGCTACACCTTC	CASSQGYRGFDYGYTF
TRBV7-2	-	-	TRBJ2-3	TGTGCCAGCAGCTTGATCCCGGGCACCGGTAGGGATACGCAGTATTTT	CASSLIPGTGRDTQYF
TRBV7-2	-	-	TRBJ1-3	TGTGCCAGCAGTCCAACGGCCGGGGGGGCTGGAAACACCATATATTTT	CASSPTAGGAGNTIYF
TRBV27	-	-	TRBJ2-7	TGTGCCAGCAGGTTTACCGGGGGGCAGGGTTATTCCTACGAGCAGTACTTC	CASRFTGGQGYSYEQYF
TRBV9	-	-	TRBJ2-5	TGTGCCAGCAGCGTAGCCGCTGGAGGGGGACGGGGGGAGACCCAGTACTTC	CASSVAAGGGRGETQYF
TRBV5-1	-	-	TRBJ2-5	TGCGCCAGCCGATCGGGGGCTAGCGGCCAAGGGGGCCAAGAGACCCAGTACTTC	CASRSGASGQGGQETQYF
TRBV6-5	-	-	TRBJ2-2	TGTGCCAGCACACGGGGCGCCGGGGAGCTGTTTTTT	CASTRGAGELFF
TRBV28	TRBD1	-	TRBJ1-5	TGTGCCAGTAGCCGGACAGGGGGGCGCAATCAGCCCCAGCATTTT	CASSRTGGRNQPQHF
TRBV19	-	few	TRBJ2-6	TGTGCCAGTATGGGATGGGGCTCTGGGGCCAACGTCCTGACTTTC	CASMGWGSGANVLTF
TRBV6-1	TRBD1	-	TRBJ1-5	TGTGCCAGCAGCGCCGGGACAGATAGCAATCAGCCCCAGCATTTT	CASSAGTDSNQPQHF
TRBV19	-	-	TRBJ1-3	TGTGCCAGTAGCCGAAACAGGGAGCCCGGAAACACCATATATTTT	CASSRNREPGNTIYF
TRBV7-2	-	-	TRBJ2-1	TGTGCCAGCAGCTCATTTGAGGGGAATGAGCAGTTCTTC	CASSSFEGNEQFF
TRBV7-2	-	-	TRBJ2-2	TGTGCCAGCAGCTTAGTATCCACTTACACCGGGGAGCTGTTTTTT	CASSLVSTYTGELFF
TRBV15	-	-	TRBJ2-1	TGTGCCACCAGCAGAGACCCCAGGGGGGCGAATGAGCAGTTCTTC	CATSRDPRGANEQFF
TRBV5-8	-	-	TRBJ2-2	TGTGCCAGCGCCCTGCAGATCGACACCGGGGAGCTGTTTTTT	CASALQIDTGELFF
TRBV6-1	TRBD2	-	TRBJ2-7	TGTGCCAGCAGTGAGGCTAGCGGGAGGGCCGGCTACGAGCAGTACTTC	CASSEASGRAGYEQYF
TRBV7-9	TRBD1	-	TRBJ1-6	TGTGCCAGCAGCCCACAGGGGAGCTCCTATAATTCACCCCTCCACTTT	CASSPQGSSYNSPLHF
TRBV6-5	-	-	TRBJ2-1	TGTGCCAGCAGTTACTGGCTAGACCATGAGCAGTTCTTC	CASSYWLDHEQFF
TRBV7-2	-	few	TRBJ2-7	TGTGCCAGCAGCTTTAGAGGGGGACAATACGAGCAGTACTTC	CASSFRGGQYEQYF
TRBV6-5	TRBD2	few	TRBJ2-7	TGTGCCAGCAGTTACTCGATGAGCGGGGGAAGATACGAGCAGTACTTC	CASSYSMSGGRYEQYF
TRBV19	-	-	TRBJ1-5	TGTGCCAGTAGTATCGTCAGGACCCTTAGCAATCAGCCCCAGCATTTT	CASSIVRTLSNQPQHF
TRBV12-5	-	-	TRBJ2-7	TGTGCTAGTGGTTTGAGGCCAATGGACCGCAACGAGCAGTACTTC	CASGLRPMDRNEQYF
TRBV9	TRBD2	-	TRBJ2-2	TGTGCCAGCAGCGTGTACACGGGAGGAGTAGTCGGGGAGCTGTTTTTT	CASSVYTGGVVGELFF
TRBV29-1	-	-	TRBJ2-7	TGCAGACAAGGGGGACGGGACTCCTACGAGCAGTACTTC	CRQGGRDSYEQYF
TRBV7-2	-	-	TRBJ1-1	TGTGCCAGCACCCTTAACCGGGGGACTGAAGCTTTCTTT	CASTLNRGTEAFF
TRBV6-1	TRBD1	few	TRBJ1-2	TGTGCCAGCAGGGCGGGACAGGGGACTGGCTACACCTTC	CASRAGQGTGYTF
TRBV5-4	TRBD1	-	TRBJ2-2	TGTGCCAGCAGCCCCGCGATAGGGGGCGTAACCGGGGAGCTGTTTTTT	CASSPAIGGVTGELFF
TRBV4-1	-	-	TRBJ1-2	TGCGCCAGCAGCCAAGCAGCACTTAGATGGGATGCCCGGAGCTATGGCTACACCTTC	CASSQAALRWDARSYGYTF
TRBV7-2	-	-	TRBJ2-1	TGTGCCAGCAGCTTAGTATCCGGGAGTTATAATGAGCAGTTCTTC	CASSLVSGSYNEQFF
TRBV9	-	-	TRBJ2-3	TGTGCCAGCAGCGTCTTCGAAACGGATACGCAGTATTTT	CASSVFETDTQYF
TRBV18	TRBD1	-	TRBJ2-7	TGTGCCAGCTCCGCGACAGGGCCGACCTACGAGCAGTACTTC	CASSATGPTYEQYF
TRBV15	-	-	TRBJ1-1	TGTGCCACCAGCAGGGGACCCATAGAAGCTTTCTTT	CATSRGPIEAFF
TRBV7-3	TRBD2	-	TRBJ2-1	TGTGCCAGCAGCTCAGGGCTAGCAGGGAGGGATGAGCAGTTCTTC	CASSSGLAGRDEQFF
TRBV5-4	-	-	TRBJ2-5	TGTGCCAGCAGCTCCAACGACAGGGGCGGGGGAGAGACCCAGTACTTC	CASSSNDRGGGETQYF
TRBV7-9	TRBD1	-	TRBJ1-2	TGTGCCAGCACCCAGACAGGGTGGGAGGATGGCTACACCTTC	CASTQTGWEDGYTF
TRBV19	TRBD2	-	TRBJ2-3	TGTGCCAGTAGTACCAGACTAGCGGGGAACACAGATACGCAGTATTTT	CASSTRLAGNTDTQYF
TRBV7-8	-	-	TRBJ2-1	TGTGCCAGCAGCTTATTGTATCGTAGGGACAATGAGCAGTTCTTC	CASSLLYRRDNEQFF
TRBV5-1	-	-	TRBJ1-1	TGCGCCAGCAGCTTGGTTGAGGGGGGGAACACTGAAGCTTTCTTT	CASSLVEGGNTEAFF
TRBV6-1	-	-	TRBJ1-1	TGTGCCAACAAGGGGGATCACACTGAAGCTTTCTTT	CANKGDHTEAFF
TRBV2	TRBD2	-	TRBJ2-3	TGTGCCAGCAGCTCCCTAGCGGGGGGAACAGATACGCAGTATTTT	CASSSLAGGTDTQYF